These 9 T cell receptor beta chains were sequenced from one sample in a study of OX40 agonist ivuxolimab in advanced cancers. Libraries were constructed by the immunoSEQ multiplex PCR assay. TCRdb stores this immuneACCESS table with in-frame sequences only. Part of the clones is absent; in the studies checked, under half of the shortfall reflects unresolved V genes, and no reason is known for the rest. Across this sample there are about 30,000 clones, with 84% seen only once. The ten largest clones represent approximately 25% of the sample. The specimen was CD4+ or CD8+ T cells sorted from blood, collected in a trial of the OX40 agonist ivuxolimab. Every receptor here comes from an adult with an advanced solid tumor such as melanoma, head and neck, liver or kidney cancer.

V and J are TRBV29-1 and TRBJ2-1, with TRBD2 matching 8 bases. The CDR3 totals 14 residues. After removal of 2 bases from V and 6 bases from J, the junction contained 6 bases not matched to a gene. Germline V gene sequence: CDR1 SQVTM, CDR2 ANQGSEA. The CDR3 DNA is TGCAGCGTTGAATCACTAGCGGTTGGCAATGAGCAGTTCTTC. This gives the protein CSVESLAVGNEQFF.

This clone showed up just once. The chain links TRBV4-3 to TRBJ1-2, with TRBD1 as a possible D gene (6 bases). In germline, CDR1 is LGHNA, CDR2 YSLEER. The germline V and J ends were trimmed by 0 bases and 4 bases, with 15 bases remaining between them. This CDR3 has 16 residues. In nucleotides, the CDR3 is TGCGCCAGCAGCCAAGATTCTACAGGGAAGGCCTATGGCTACACCTTC. Translating it yields CASSQDSTGKAYGYTF.

This chain connects TRBV5-1 to TRBJ2-7, with a weak D call TRBD2 (6 bases). Between the trimmed V and J ends, which lost 4 bases and 7 bases, there was a span of 15 bases. CDR3 length: 13 residues. CDR1 and CDR2 (germline): SGHRS, YFSETQ. The CDR3: CASSGDWEEEQYF. CDR3 in DNA: TGCGCCAGCAGCGGGGACTGGGAGGAAGAGCAGTACTTC.

In the case of this clone: The same CDR3 can be traced to other DNA sequences in this sample. The V and J genes are TRBV19 and TRBJ2-1, with 10 bases aligning to TRBD2. The CDR3 totals 13 residues. Germline assignment: CDR1 LNHDA and CDR2 SQIVND (reference sequence). The V gene end was trimmed by 5 bases and the J gene end by 7 bases; junction bases not matched to a gene: 2. This chain's CDR3 is CASSLGLANEQFF. CDR3 in DNA: TGTGCCAGTAGTTTGGGACTAGCGAATGAGCAGTTCTTC.

This clone was seen only once. V gene TRBV7-9 combines with J gene TRBJ2-1; TRBD1 aligns across 11 bases. V shed 4 bases, J shed 5 bases, and the junction held 7 bases outside the gene matches. From germline, CDR1 is SEHNR and CDR2 FQNEAQ (reference sequence). The CDR3 is 16 amino acids. CDR3: CASSSIRDRGNNEQFF. The CDR3 DNA reads TGTGCCAGCAGCTCTATCCGGGACAGGGGGAACAATGAGCAGTTCTTC.

The rearrangement joins TRBV10-3 to TRBJ2-3; D is uncertain. CDR1 is ENHRY and CDR2 is SYGVKD in the germline V gene. This CDR3 contains 13 residues. Deletions cut 2 bases from V and 2 bases from J, with 5 bases between. The CDR3 loop is CAISEPYTDTQYF. CDR3 nucleotides: TGTGCCATCAGTGAGCCTTACACAGATACGCAGTATTTT.

The V gene is TRBV7-2, the J gene TRBJ2-7; tentatively, D is TRBD1 (6 bases). Germline loops: CDR1 SGHTA, CDR2 FQGNSA. The CDR3 is made up of 14 amino acids. The ends were cut back, 4 bases at V and 3 bases at J, with 13 bases in the middle. As DNA, the CDR3 is TGTGCCAGCAGCTCTGGTATAGGGGGCTACGAGCAGTACTTC. This codes for CASSSGIGGYEQYF.

The CDR3 reads CASSLAGGSTGELFF. The CDR3 nucleotides read TGTGCCAGCAGTCTAGCGGGGGGATCCACCGGGGAGCTGTTTTTT. The chain is built from TRBV27 and TRBJ2-2; TRBD2 agrees at 11 bases. CDR1 MNHEY and CDR2 SMNVEV come from the germline V gene (reference sequence). V trimming: 5 bases; J trimming: 4 bases; junction bases outside the gene matches: 3. The CDR3 length is 15 residues.

The chain couples TRBV7-8 to TRBJ2-7, with TRBD1 as a possible D gene (5 bases). This CDR3 is built from 15 residues. V dropped 4 bases and J dropped 4 bases, with 17 bases sitting between them. Germline CDR1 reads SGHVS; CDR2 reads FQNEAQ. The CDR3 DNA is TGTGCCAGCAGCTCAAGAAGGGGTGGAGAATACGAGCAGTACTTC. This codes for CASSSRRGGEYEQYF.